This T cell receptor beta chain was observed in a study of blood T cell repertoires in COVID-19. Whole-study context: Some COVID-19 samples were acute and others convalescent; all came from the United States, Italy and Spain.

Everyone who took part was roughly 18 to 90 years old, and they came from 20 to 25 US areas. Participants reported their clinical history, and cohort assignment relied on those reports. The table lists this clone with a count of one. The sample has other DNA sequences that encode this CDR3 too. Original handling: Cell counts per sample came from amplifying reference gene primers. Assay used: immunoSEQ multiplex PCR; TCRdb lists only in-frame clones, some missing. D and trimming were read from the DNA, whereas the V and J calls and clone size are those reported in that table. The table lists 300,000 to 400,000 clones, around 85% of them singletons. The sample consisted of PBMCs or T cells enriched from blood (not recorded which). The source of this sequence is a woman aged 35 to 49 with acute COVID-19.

CDR3 loop: CASSLSQGNTEAFF. In DNA form, the CDR3 reads TGCGCCAGCAGCTTGTCTCAGGGGAACACTGAAGCTTTCTTT. This sequence joins TRBV5-1 and TRBJ1-1; maybe TRBD1 (5 bases). V shed 1 base and J shed 1 base, with 8 bases lying between them. The CDR3 is 14 residues long. Germline V CDR1 and CDR2: SGHRS, YFSETQ.